The 17 T cell receptor beta chains listed next were all sequenced from one sample in a study of PD-1 blockade in mismatch repair-deficient tumors listed by TCRdb under 2017. Receptor amplification or capture employed the immunoSEQ multiplex PCR assay. TCRdb carries this immuneACCESS record with in-frame sequences only. Its versions omit some clonotypes, under half of them owing to an unresolved V gene in the studies checked, with the rest unexplained. The sample has approximately 100,000 clones on record, 82% of them singletons. Of the sample, around 6.5% is held by the ten largest clones. This specimen was peripheral blood, taken roughly 35 weeks after starting pembrolizumab. The receptors originated from an adult with mismatch repair-deficient cancer.

The chain joins TRBV27 to TRBJ2-7, with TRBD2 identical over 8 bases. The CDR3 is 15 residues long. The trim removed 0 bases at V and 2 bases at J, leaving 3 bases unmatched. Germline CDR1 reads MNHEY; CDR2 reads SMNVEV (reference sequence). The CDR3: CASSLSPGLAYEQYF. Here the CDR3 DNA reads TGTGCCAGCAGTTTATCCCCGGGACTAGCCTACGAGCAGTACTTC.

V is TRBV4-1 and J is TRBJ2-7, with 8 bases fitting TRBD2. Per germline, CDR1 MGHRA and CDR2 YSYEKL. After removal of 3 bases from V and 4 bases from J, the junction contained 5 bases not matched to a gene. The CDR3 is 14 amino acids. CDR3 sequence (DNA): TGCGCCAGCAGCCAGGCGGGAGGCCGGTACGAGCAGTACTTC. Its translation: CASSQAGGRYEQYF.

The chain links TRBV6-5 to TRBJ1-2; D is perhaps TRBD1 (6 bases). This CDR3 has 15 amino acids. The germline CDR1 and CDR2 sequences are MNHEY and SVGAGI. With 6 bases removed from V and 4 bases from J, the gap between germline ends came to 18 bases. The CDR3 here is CASSRLGRGLYGYTF. The CDR3 DNA follows: TGTGCCAGCAGCCGTCTTGGTCGGGGGCTCTATGGCTACACCTTC.

This rearrangement joins TRBV5-5 to TRBJ1-1, with a possible D match to TRBD1 (5 bases). CDR3 length equals 15 residues. V was pared by 2 bases and J by 0 bases, with 11 bases between. CDR1 and CDR2 (germline): SGHKS, YYEKEE (reference sequence). CDR3 in amino acids: CASSFGGEMNTEAFF. The CDR3 region has the DNA TGTGCCAGCAGCTTCGGGGGGGAAATGAACACTGAAGCTTTCTTT.

This clone was seen only a few times. The rearrangement uses TRBV6-1 and TRBJ2-5; 12 positions match TRBD2. The V and J ends lost 8 bases and 5 bases, in that order; junction bases with no gene match: 3. CDR1 is MNHNS, CDR2 SASEGT, per germline. The CDR3 extends over 13 amino acids. The CDR3 loop is CASRLAGVETQYF. The CDR3 coding sequence is TGTGCCAGCCGACTAGCGGGAGTCGAGACCCAGTACTTC.

The V gene is TRBV15, the J gene TRBJ2-1, with TRBD2 identical over 13 bases. CDR3 length equals 18 residues. In germline, CDR1 is LNHNV, CDR2 YYDKDF (reference sequence). The V gene end was trimmed by 5 bases and the J gene end by 4 bases; junction bases not matched to a gene: 11. The CDR3 coding sequence is TGTGCCACCAGCCTTAAACCCCGGACTAGCGGGAGATACAATGAGCAGTTCTTC. It specifies CATSLKPRTSGRYNEQFF.

The chain combines TRBV6-1 with TRBJ2-7; no firm D call. The CDR3 has 14 amino acids. Germline CDR1 is MNHNS and CDR2 is SASEGT. Trimming removed 4 bases at V and 0 bases at J, with 10 bases between. The CDR3 is CASSVGPSSYEQYF. Here the CDR3 DNA reads TGTGCCAGCAGTGTTGGACCAAGCTCCTACGAGCAGTACTTC.

This clone was seen more than once but under ten times. The V call is TRBV25-1, the J call TRBJ1-1; D gene unclear. Trimming removed 3 bases from V and 2 bases from J, with 7 bases in between. Germline loops: CDR1 MGHDK, CDR2 SYGVNS. The CDR3 extends over 13 amino acids. Written as DNA, the CDR3 is TGTGCCAGCAGTGATTACAGAAACACTGAAGCTTTCTTT. It encodes CASSDYRNTEAFF.

V gene TRBV7-2 combines with J gene TRBJ2-7; D is perhaps TRBD2 (5 bases). Trimming removed 5 bases at V and 3 bases at J, with 14 bases between. The CDR3 is 14 residues long. The germline V gene encodes CDR1 SGHTA and CDR2 FQGNSA. The CDR3 DNA reads as TGTGCCAGCAGCGTTAGTAGCGTCAACTACGAGCAGTACTTC. Residues: CASSVSSVNYEQYF. The full variable domain, with the rest looked up from reference TRBV7-2 and TRBJ2-7, is GAGVSQSPSNKVTEKGKDVELRCDPISGHTALYWYRQSLGQGLEFLIYFQGNSAPDKSGLPSDRFSAERTGGSVSTLTIQRTQQEDSAVYLCASSVSSVNYEQYFGPGTRLTVT.

The chain links TRBV2 to TRBJ1-1, with unresolved D. The CDR3 has 13 residues. V dropped 4 bases and J dropped 3 bases, with 9 bases sitting between them. Germline CDR1 SNHLY, CDR2 FYNNEI. CDR3 nucleotide sequence: TGTGCCAGCAGTGGGGAGGAGGACACTGAAGCTTTCTTT. Translation gives CASSGEEDTEAFF.

About this clone: Other DNA sequences within the sample encode an identical CDR3. The CDR3 nucleotides are TGCGCCAGCAGCTTGCGGCAGGGGAACTACGAGCAGTACTTC. Translating it yields CASSLRQGNYEQYF. J is TRBJ2-7 and V is TRBV5-1, with D possibly TRBD1 on 6 matching bases. CDR3 length: 14 residues. The V end lost 1 base, the J end lost 3 bases, and 11 bases lay between the germline ends. Germline CDR1 SGHRS, CDR2 YFSETQ.

The gene calls are TRBV12-5 and TRBJ2-2; tentatively, D is TRBD2 (5 bases). Germline-derived CDR1 and CDR2 are LGHNT and FRNRAP. The CDR3 is 15 residues long. With 3 bases removed from V and 1 base from J, the gap between germline ends came to 9 bases. CDR3 sequence reads: CASGFSGKNTGELFF. As DNA, the CDR3 is TGTGCTAGTGGTTTTTCCGGGAAGAACACCGGGGAGCTGTTTTTT.

This chain uses TRBV11-3 with TRBJ2-7; TRBD2 aligns across 7 bases. The germline V gene has CDR1 SGHNT and CDR2 YENEEA. The V and J ends lost 1 base and 4 bases, in that order; junction bases with no gene match: 4. The length of the CDR3 is 14 residues. The CDR3 is CASSLGGSSYEQYF. The CDR3 DNA is TGTGCCAGCAGCTTAGGCGGGAGTAGTTACGAGCAGTACTTC.

The rearrangement joins TRBV19 to TRBJ1-5, with a tentative D call TRBD1 (5 bases). The CDR3 runs to 15 residues. Trimming cost V 5 bases and J 3 bases, with 14 bases left between them. Germline CDR1 and CDR2: LNHDA and SQIVND (reference sequence). CDR3 coding DNA: TGTGCCAGTAGTCCATGGGAAGGGGCCAATCAGCCCCAGCATTTT. Translating gives CASSPWEGANQPQHF.

The CDR3 here is CASSADSGNTEAFF. CDR3 coding DNA: TGTGCCAGCAGCGCGGACAGCGGGAACACTGAAGCTTTCTTT. The J gene is TRBJ1-1, the V gene TRBV9, with D possibly TRBD1 on 6 matching bases. Germline assignment: CDR1 SGDLS and CDR2 YYNGEE. With 3 bases removed from V and 1 base from J, the gap between germline ends came to 10 bases. CDR3 length: 14 amino acids. Supplemented by reference TRBV9 and TRBJ1-1, the full variable domain reads DSGVTQTPKHLITATGQRVTLRCSPRSGDLSVYWYQQSLDQGLQFLIQYYNGEERAKGNILERFSAQQFPDLHSELNLSSLELGDSALYFCASSADSGNTEAFFGQGTRLTVV.

Turning to this clone: The same CDR3 arises from other DNA sequences in this sample as well. The chain is built from TRBV7-3 and TRBJ2-7; TRBD1 matches at 7 bases. CDR1 is SGHTA and CDR2 is FQGTGA in the germline V gene. This CDR3 has 15 amino acids. With V trimmed by 5 bases and J by 2 bases, 9 bases remained unmatched. CDR3 sequence reads: CASSPGRDSPYEQYF. CDR3 sequence (DNA): TGTGCCAGCAGCCCCGGCCGGGACAGCCCCTACGAGCAGTACTTC.

The V and J genes are TRBV7-3 and TRBJ2-5; possibly TRBD1 or TRBD2 for D (5 bases each). The CDR3 has 15 residues. V was trimmed by 5 bases and J by 5 bases, leaving 18 bases between them. CDR1 is SGHTA and CDR2 is FQGTGA in the germline V gene. CDR3 amino acids: CASSTSGRSGETQYF. In DNA form, the CDR3 reads TGTGCCAGCAGCACCTCGGGGCGAAGCGGTGAGACCCAGTACTTC.